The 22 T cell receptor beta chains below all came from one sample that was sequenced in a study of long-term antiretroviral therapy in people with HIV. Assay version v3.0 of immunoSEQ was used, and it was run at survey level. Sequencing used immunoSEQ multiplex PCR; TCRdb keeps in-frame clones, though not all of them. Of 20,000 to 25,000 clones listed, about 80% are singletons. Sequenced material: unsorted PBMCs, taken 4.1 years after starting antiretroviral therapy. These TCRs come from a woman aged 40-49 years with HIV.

The CDR3 DNA sequence: TGCGCCAGCAGCATCGGACTAGCGGGGGACTCTGGGGCCAACGTCCTGACTTTC. Its translation is CASSIGLAGDSGANVLTF. The gene calls are TRBV5-1 and TRBJ2-6, with 13 nucleotides matching TRBD2. CDR3 length equals 18 residues. After removal of 4 bases from V and 0 bases from J, the junction contained 4 bases not matched to a gene. The V gene's germline CDR1 is SGHRS and CDR2 YFSETQ.

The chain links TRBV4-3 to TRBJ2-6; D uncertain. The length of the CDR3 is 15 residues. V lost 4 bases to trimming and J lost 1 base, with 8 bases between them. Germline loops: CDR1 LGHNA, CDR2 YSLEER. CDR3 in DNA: TGCGCCAGCAGCCCCGTAGTATCTGGGGCCAACGTCCTGACTTTC. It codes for CASSPVVSGANVLTF.

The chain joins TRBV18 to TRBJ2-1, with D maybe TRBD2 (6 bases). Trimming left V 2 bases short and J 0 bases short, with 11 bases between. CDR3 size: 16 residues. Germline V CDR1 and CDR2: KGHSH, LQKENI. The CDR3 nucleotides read TGTGCCAGCTCACCATGGGCGGGAAGCTCCTACAATGAGCAGTTCTTC. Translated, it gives CASSPWAGSSYNEQFF.

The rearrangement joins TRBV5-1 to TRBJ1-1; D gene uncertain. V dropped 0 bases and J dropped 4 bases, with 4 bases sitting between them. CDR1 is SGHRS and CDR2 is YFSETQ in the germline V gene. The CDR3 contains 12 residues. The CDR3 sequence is CASSLGVTEAFF. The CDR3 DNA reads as TGCGCCAGCAGCTTGGGTGTCACTGAAGCTTTCTTT.

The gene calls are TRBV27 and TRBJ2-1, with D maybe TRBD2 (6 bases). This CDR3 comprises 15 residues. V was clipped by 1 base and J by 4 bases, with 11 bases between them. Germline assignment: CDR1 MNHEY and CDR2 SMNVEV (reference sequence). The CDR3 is CASSLYGGIYNEQFF. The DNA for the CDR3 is TGTGCCAGCAGTTTATATGGCGGGATTTACAATGAGCAGTTCTTC.

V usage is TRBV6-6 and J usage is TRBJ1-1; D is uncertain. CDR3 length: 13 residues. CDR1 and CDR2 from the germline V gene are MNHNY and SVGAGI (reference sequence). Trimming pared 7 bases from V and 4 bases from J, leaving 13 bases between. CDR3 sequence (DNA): TGTGCCAGCACCCTAGTTTCGGGCACTGAAGCTTTCTTT. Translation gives CASTLVSGTEAFF.

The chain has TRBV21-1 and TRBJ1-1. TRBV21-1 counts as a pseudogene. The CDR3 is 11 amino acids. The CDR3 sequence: CASSKGTEAFF. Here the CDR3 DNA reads TGTGCCAGCAGCAAGGGGACTGAAGCTTTCTTT.

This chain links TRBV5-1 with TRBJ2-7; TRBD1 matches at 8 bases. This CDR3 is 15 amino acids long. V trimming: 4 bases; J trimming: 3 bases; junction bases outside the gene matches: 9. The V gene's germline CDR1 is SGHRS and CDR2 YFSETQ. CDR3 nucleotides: TGCGCCAGCAGCCCAAGGACAGGGTCCCTCTACGAGCAGTACTTC. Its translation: CASSPRTGSLYEQYF.

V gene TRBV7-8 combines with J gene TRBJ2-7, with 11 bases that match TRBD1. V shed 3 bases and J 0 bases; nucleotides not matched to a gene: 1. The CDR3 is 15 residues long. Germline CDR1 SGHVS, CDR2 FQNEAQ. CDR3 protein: CASSFGTGGSYEQYF. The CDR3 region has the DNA TGTGCCAGCAGCTTCGGGACAGGGGGCTCCTACGAGCAGTACTTC.

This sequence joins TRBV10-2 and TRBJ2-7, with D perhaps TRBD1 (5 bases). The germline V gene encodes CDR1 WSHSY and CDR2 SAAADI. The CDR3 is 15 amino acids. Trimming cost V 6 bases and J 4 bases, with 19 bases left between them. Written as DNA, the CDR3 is TGCGCCAGCAGCCCTGACAGTGGGGCACGGTACGAGCAGTACTTC. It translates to CASSPDSGARYEQYF.

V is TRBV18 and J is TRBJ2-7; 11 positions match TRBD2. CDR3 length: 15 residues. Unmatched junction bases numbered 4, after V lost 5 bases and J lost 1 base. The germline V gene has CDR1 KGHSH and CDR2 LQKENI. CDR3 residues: CASSVGLADSYEQYF. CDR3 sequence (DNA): TGTGCCAGCTCAGTGGGACTAGCGGATTCCTACGAGCAGTACTTC.

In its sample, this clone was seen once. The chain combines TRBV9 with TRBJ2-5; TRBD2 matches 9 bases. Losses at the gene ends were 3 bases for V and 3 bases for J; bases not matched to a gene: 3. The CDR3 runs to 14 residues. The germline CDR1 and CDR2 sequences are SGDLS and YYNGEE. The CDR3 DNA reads TGTGCCAGCAGCGGCGGGGGGGTTGAAGAGACCCAGTACTTC. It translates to CASSGGGVEETQYF.

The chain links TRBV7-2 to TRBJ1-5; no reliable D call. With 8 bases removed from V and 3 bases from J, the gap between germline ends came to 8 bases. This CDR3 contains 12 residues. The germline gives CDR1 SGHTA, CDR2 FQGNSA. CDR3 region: CASAPANQPQHF. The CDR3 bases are TGTGCCAGCGCCCCCGCCAATCAGCCCCAGCATTTT. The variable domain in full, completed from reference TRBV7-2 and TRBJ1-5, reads GAGVSQSPSNKVTEKGKDVELRCDPISGHTALYWYRQSLGQGLEFLIYFQGNSAPDKSGLPSDRFSAERTGGSVSTLTIQRTQQEDSAVYLCASAPANQPQHFGDGTRLSIL.

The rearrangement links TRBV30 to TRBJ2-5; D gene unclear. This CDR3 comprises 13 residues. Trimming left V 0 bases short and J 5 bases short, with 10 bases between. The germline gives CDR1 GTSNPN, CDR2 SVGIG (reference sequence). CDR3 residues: CAWSVGFRETQYF. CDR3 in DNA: TGTGCCTGGAGTGTAGGATTCCGGGAGACCCAGTACTTC.

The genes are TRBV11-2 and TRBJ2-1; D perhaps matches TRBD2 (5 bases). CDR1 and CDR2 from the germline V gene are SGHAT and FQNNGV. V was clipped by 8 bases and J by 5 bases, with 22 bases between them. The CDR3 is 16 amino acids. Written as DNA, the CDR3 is TGTGCCAGCGGGCCGGCGGCGGACCTGAGGGACAATGAGCAGTTCTTC. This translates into CASGPAADLRDNEQFF.

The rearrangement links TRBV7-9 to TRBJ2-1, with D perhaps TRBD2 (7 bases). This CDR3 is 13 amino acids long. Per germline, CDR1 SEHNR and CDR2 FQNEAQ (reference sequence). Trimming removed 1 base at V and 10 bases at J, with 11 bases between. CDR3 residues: CASSLDGGPEQFF. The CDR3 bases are TGTGCCAGCAGCTTAGACGGGGGGCCCGAGCAGTTCTTC.

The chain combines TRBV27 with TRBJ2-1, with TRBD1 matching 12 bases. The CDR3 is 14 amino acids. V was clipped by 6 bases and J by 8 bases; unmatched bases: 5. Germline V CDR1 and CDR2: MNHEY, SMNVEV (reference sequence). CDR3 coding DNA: TGTGCCAGCAGCGCGGGACAGGGGGCCGATGAGCAGTTCTTC. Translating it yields CASSAGQGADEQFF.

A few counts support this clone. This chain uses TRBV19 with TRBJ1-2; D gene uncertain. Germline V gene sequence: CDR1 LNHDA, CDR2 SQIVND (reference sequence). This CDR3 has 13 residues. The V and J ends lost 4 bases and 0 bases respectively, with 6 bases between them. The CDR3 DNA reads TGTGCCAGTAGTAGACGGACTAACTATGGCTACACCTTC. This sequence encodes CASSRRTNYGYTF.

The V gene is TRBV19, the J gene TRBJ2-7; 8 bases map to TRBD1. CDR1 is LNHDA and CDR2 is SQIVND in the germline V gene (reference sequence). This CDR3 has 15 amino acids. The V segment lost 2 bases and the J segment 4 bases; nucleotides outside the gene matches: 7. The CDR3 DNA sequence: TGTGCCAGTAGTATAACGCCGGGACAGGCTTACGAGCAGTACTTC. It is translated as CASSITPGQAYEQYF.

The CDR3 loop is CASSSDAATEAFF. The CDR3 DNA reads TGTGCCAGCAGCTCAGATGCGGCCACTGAAGCTTTCTTT. The V gene is TRBV7-8, the J gene TRBJ1-1; D call uncertain. Looked up from germline, CDR1 is SGHVS and CDR2 is FQNEAQ. This CDR3 region has 13 residues. V shed 4 bases and J shed 4 bases, with 10 bases lying between them.

CDR3 nucleotides: TGTGCCAGCAGCGTAAGCAATAACGGACAGCTCTACGAGCAGTACTTC. Its protein is CASSVSNNGQLYEQYF. The rearrangement uses TRBV9 and TRBJ2-7; perhaps TRBD1 as D (6 bases). The CDR3 contains 16 residues. Trimming removed 1 base from V and 3 bases from J, with 17 bases in between. The germline CDR1 and CDR2 sequences are SGDLS and YYNGEE.

The CDR3 here is CASSSTVLGYEQYF. The DNA for the CDR3 is TGTGCCAGCAGCTCTACAGTTCTCGGCTACGAGCAGTACTTC. The chain joins TRBV7-9 to TRBJ2-5, with D hard to call. TRBJ2-7 explains the end of the DNA better; the J call may be wrong. This CDR3 region has 14 residues. Germline V gene lookup returns CDR1 SEHNR and CDR2 FQNEAQ (reference sequence).